A selection of T cell receptor beta chains follows, all from one sample in a study of blood T cells in healthy people across ages. TCRdb redid the calling of the 5' RACE reads with MiXCR, one entry per CDR3 protein. The repertoire holds 700,000 to 950,000 distinct CDR3 sequences, with approximately 43% as singletons. Sequenced: blood. The receptors stem from a woman between 55 and 75 years old in good health. Each CDR3 is given with its conserved first and last residue. D genes are given only for firm matches. Clone size is given for some rows only: seen once, a few or many times, or a class if the clone is expanded.

TRBV5-3,NA,TRBD2,TRBJ2-1,TGTGCCAGAAGCTCCCCAGCGGGAGGGTTCGATGAGCAGTTCTTC,CARSSPAGGFDEQFF
TRBV20-1,few,NA,TRBJ2-1,TGCAGTGCTAGGCAAGGAGCGGCAAGCTCCTACAATGAGCAGTTCTTC,CSARQGAASSYNEQFF
TRBV24-1,NA,NA,TRBJ2-1,TGTGCCACCAGTAGACGGGGCTCCTACAATGAGCAGTTCTTC,CATSRRGSYNEQFF
TRBV12-3/TRBV12-4,NA,NA,TRBJ2-1,TGTGCCAGCAGTTTTTGGCCCTTGAGGGGGTGGGATGAGCAGTTCTTC,CASSFWPLRGWDEQFF
TRBV10-3,few,NA,TRBJ2-3,TGTGCCATCAGTGAAGGCCGAGCTGGGACAGATACGCAGTATTTT,CAISEGRAGTDTQYF
TRBV28,few,NA,TRBJ1-2,TGTGCCAGCAGTTTAATGGGGTCCTATGGCTACACCTTC,CASSLMGSYGYTF
TRBV20-1,NA,NA,TRBJ2-5,TGCAGTGCTAGAGATGAGGGTACCGGAGAGACCCAGTACTTC,CSARDEGTGETQYF
TRBV6-2/TRBV6-3,few,NA,TRBJ2-1,TGTGCCAGCAGATGGGGACTTACCAGCTCCTACAATGAGCAGTTCTTC,CASRWGLTSSYNEQFF
TRBV6-2/TRBV6-3,NA,NA,TRBJ1-5,TGTGCCAGCAGACCCCAACAGGGTTGGAGCAATCAGCCCCAGCATTTT,CASRPQQGWSNQPQHF
TRBV20-1,many,TRBD2,TRBJ2-3,TGCAGTGCACGACTAGCGGGGGTAGGAGATACGCAGTATTTT,CSARLAGVGDTQYF
TRBV5-6,NA,TRBD1,TRBJ1-2,TGTGCCACCTCACAGGGGCTCGGCAACTATGGCTACACCTTC,CATSQGLGNYGYTF
TRBV19,few,TRBD1,TRBJ1-2,TGTGCCAGTAGCATTCCCGGGACAGGGGGCCTCAACTATGGCTACACCTTC,CASSIPGTGGLNYGYTF
TRBV21-1,NA,NA,TRBJ1-2,TGTGCCAGCAGCAATGAGGGACACCTTAACTATGGCTACACCTTC,CASSNEGHLNYGYTF
TRBV27,NA,NA,TRBJ2-1,TGTGCCAGCAGCCAGGGTGGTTCACTCAATGAGCAGTTCTTC,CASSQGGSLNEQFF
TRBV7-9,NA,NA,TRBJ2-2,TGTGCCAGCAGATCGGACACGAACACCGGGGAGCTGTTTTTT,CASRSDTNTGELFF
TRBV7-3,NA,TRBD2,TRBJ2-1,TGTGCCAGCTCCGGTGTTGGGGACTACTCCTACAATGAGCAGTTCTTC,CASSGVGDYSYNEQFF
TRBV3-1,few,TRBD2,TRBJ2-7,TGTGCCAGCAGCCATTCCAGACTAGCGGGATCATACGAGCAGTACTTC,CASSHSRLAGSYEQYF
TRBV10-3,NA,NA,TRBJ1-2,TGTGCCATCAGGGATCCTTGGACAGCCGCTAACTATGGCTACACCTTC,CAIRDPWTAANYGYTF
TRBV7-2,NA,NA,TRBJ1-3,TGTGCCAGCAGCTTAGCGGTCGCTCCTGGAAACACCATATATTTT,CASSLAVAPGNTIYF
TRBV12-3/TRBV12-4,few,NA,TRBJ2-6,TGTGCCAGCAGAGCGACTTCTGGGGCCAACGTCCTGACTTTC,CASRATSGANVLTF
TRBV7-2,few,TRBD2,TRBJ2-5,TGTGCTAGCAGCCCCACTAGCGGGGGGTCAGAGACCCAGTACTTC,CASSPTSGGSETQYF
TRBV3-1,NA,NA,TRBJ2-4,TGTGCCAGCAGCCAGGGGCAGCTAGCCAAAAACATTCAGTACTTC,CASSQGQLAKNIQYF
TRBV29-1,NA,TRBD1,TRBJ2-1,TGCAGCGTTGCGGGACAGCTCTACAATGAGCAGTTCTTC,CSVAGQLYNEQFF
TRBV4-2,few,TRBD2,TRBJ2-7,TGTGCCAGCAGCCAGGTAGCGGGGACCTCCTACGAGCAGTACTTC,CASSQVAGTSYEQYF
TRBV18,NA,NA,TRBJ2-3,TGTGCCAACTCACCACTTGCGGGAAACACAGATACGCAGTATTTT,CANSPLAGNTDTQYF
TRBV6-6,NA,TRBD2,TRBJ2-3,TGTGCCGGAAGTGACTGGCGGGGGGGCACAGATACGCAGTATTTT,CAGSDWRGGTDTQYF
TRBV10-2,NA,NA,TRBJ2-7,TGCGCCAGCAGTGAAAGACAGTACGAGCAGTACTTC,CASSERQYEQYF
TRBV29-1,few,NA,TRBJ2-5,TGCAGCGTTGAAAGATCGGAAGAGACCCAGTACTTC,CSVERSEETQYF
TRBV2,once,NA,TRBJ1-5,TGTGCCAGCAGTGAACAGGGTTCAGGACAGCCCCAGCATTTT,CASSEQGSGQPQHF
TRBV10-3,many,NA,TRBJ1-2,TGTGCCATCAGTGACGGGCCTGGTGGCTACACCTTC,CAISDGPGGYTF
TRBV20-1,NA,TRBD1,TRBJ1-1,TGCAGTGCTTACCGACAGGGTATGGAGAACACTGAAGCTTTCTTT,CSAYRQGMENTEAFF
TRBV7-7,few,TRBD1,TRBJ2-7,TGTGCTAGCAGCCGGACTGACAGGGGGCTCGGCGAGCAGTACTTC,CASSRTDRGLGEQYF
TRBV10-1,NA,TRBD2,TRBJ2-5,TGCGCCAGCAGTGAGTCGGCGGGGGGGCGCGTGCAGTACTTC,CASSESAGGRVQYF
TRBV3-1,NA,TRBD1,TRBJ1-6,TGTGCCAGCAGCCAAGGTGGGACAGGGAATTCGCCCCTCCACTTT,CASSQGGTGNSPLHF
TRBV20-1,NA,TRBD2,TRBJ2-7,TGCAGTGCTAGAGGGCCTAGCGGAGACCTTTACGAGCAGTACTTC,CSARGPSGDLYEQYF